The 14 T cell receptor beta chains below were found in one sample sequenced in a study of monozygotic twins with inflammatory bowel disease. TCRdb reprocessed the 5' RACE reads and stores each CDR3 protein as one record, lacking DNA. Recorded for this sample: more than 100,000 distinct CDR3 sequences. The sample consisted of blood. The source is a human donor with ulcerative colitis or Crohn's disease, or a healthy co-twin of an affected twin (not recorded which).

The chain carries TRBV5-5 and TRBJ2-4; TCRdb designates TRBD1, a call that cannot be tested without DNA. CDR1 and CDR2 from the germline V gene are SGHKS and YYEKEE (reference sequence). The CDR3 totals 16 residues. The CDR3 is CASSTGQLPAKNIQYF.

J is TRBJ2-3 and V is TRBV7-9. Germline CDR1 is SEHNR and CDR2 is FQNEAQ (reference sequence). The CDR3 totals 13 residues. Here the CDR3 reads CASSHDPRDTQYF.

V is TRBV28 and J is TRBJ2-1. The germline V gene encodes CDR1 MDHEN and CDR2 SYDVKM. This CDR3 is 14 amino acids long. The CDR3 is CASSQVRRSNEQFF.

The CDR3 is CASRNPRGGETQYF. The genes are TRBV12-3 or TRBV12-4 and TRBJ2-5; checking the TCRdb D call of TRBD1 is not possible without DNA. This CDR3 is built from 14 residues.

The CDR3 spells CASSRPGLAGASYEQYF. V is TRBV5-1 and J is TRBJ2-7; the TRBD2 assignment by TCRdb is unverifiable without DNA. The CDR3 has 17 amino acids. The germline V gene encodes CDR1 SGHRS and CDR2 YFSETQ.

J is TRBJ1-4 and V is TRBV12-3 or TRBV12-4; TCRdb's D gene call, TRBD1, goes unchecked for lack of DNA. This CDR3 is 16 amino acids long. The CDR3: CASRQEQLVGSGKLFF.

The V and J genes are TRBV24-1 and TRBJ2-7; the TCRdb D gene call, TRBD1, has no DNA to confirm it. This CDR3 comprises 13 residues. The V gene's germline CDR1 is KGHDR and CDR2 SFDVKD. CDR3 loop: CAASRGTDHEQYF.

The chain has TRBV5-1 and TRBJ2-7; TCRdb designates TRBD1, a call that cannot be tested without DNA. CDR1 is SGHRS, CDR2 YFSETQ, per germline. The CDR3 is made up of 14 amino acids. The CDR3 sequence: CASSSAGGVYEQYF.

V is TRBV7-3 and J is TRBJ2-2; TCRdb lists TRBD2, though no DNA is available to test this call. The CDR3 sequence is 14 residues long. The germline V gene encodes CDR1 SGHTA and CDR2 FQGTGA. The CDR3 is CASSWTSANGELFF. The whole variable domain, remainder taken from reference TRBV7-3 and TRBJ2-2, is GAGVSQTPSNKVTEKGKYVELRCDPISGHTALYWYRQSLGQGPEFLIYFQGTGAADDSGLPNDRFFAVRPEGSVSTLKIQRTERGDSAVYLCASSWTSANGELFFGEGSRLTVL.

V is TRBV19 and J is TRBJ1-2. CDR3 length: 11 residues. Germline V gene data show CDR1 as LNHDA and CDR2 as SQIVND (reference sequence). CDR3 amino acids: CASKLNYGYTF. The full variable domain, with the rest looked up from reference TRBV19 and TRBJ1-2, is DGGITQSPKYLFRKEGQNVTLSCEQNLNHDAMYWYRQDPGQGLRLIYYSQIVNDFQKGDIAEGYSVSREKKESFPLTVTSAQKNPTAFYLCASKLNYGYTFGSGTRLTVV.

This chain joins TRBV24-1 and TRBJ2-1; the D gene TCRdb calls, TRBD2, cannot be checked with no DNA. This CDR3 is 16 amino acids long. The germline CDR1 and CDR2 sequences are KGHDR and SFDVKD. CDR3 region: CATSDGRLAGGDEQFF.

The gene calls are TRBV24-1 and TRBJ2-5. Germline assignment: CDR1 KGHDR and CDR2 SFDVKD. The CDR3 extends over 13 amino acids. The CDR3 is CATSVLASGTQYF.

The chain links TRBV7-2 to TRBJ1-6. The CDR3 consists of 16 residues. CDR1 SGHTA and CDR2 FQGNSA come from the germline V gene. CDR3 loop: CASSFYPERANSPLHF. Filled out from reference TRBV7-2 and TRBJ1-6, the complete variable domain reads GAGVSQSPSNKVTEKGKDVELRCDPISGHTALYWYRQSLGQGLEFLIYFQGNSAPDKSGLPSDRFSAERTGGSVSTLTIQRTQQEDSAVYLCASSFYPERANSPLHFGNGTRLTVT.

V and J are TRBV9 and TRBJ2-3; TCRdb calls TRBD2, which cannot be checked without DNA. Germline CDR1 reads SGDLS; CDR2 reads YYNGEE. This CDR3 contains 14 residues. The CDR3 region is CASRKGAGGDTQYF.